The source of this T cell receptor beta chain is a study of blood T cells in healthy people across ages. Study-level results: Both naive CD4+ cell counts and diversity were greater in long-lived donors than in aged donors.

Alongside a J-beta primer mix, a sample-barcoded 5' primer served in a second PCR lasting roughly 6 to 11 cycles. TCRdb used MiXCR to reprocess the 5' RACE reads, holding one entry per CDR3 protein. This table has about 1.6 million distinct CDR3 sequences, 34% appearing once. As concerns this clonotype: Antigen specificity is unknown.

The TCR originated in a woman in her thirties in good health. The sequenced material came from blood.

CDR3 in DNA: TGCGCCAGCAGCAGTCAGGTCCACGTTTACGAGCAGTACTTC. It is translated as CASSSQVHVYEQYF. V is TRBV4-1 and J is TRBJ2-7; D gene ambiguous. V gave up 5 bases and J gave up 4 bases, with 15 bases separating them. CDR3 length: 14 amino acids. Germline CDR1 is MGHRA and CDR2 is YSYEKL.